Listed below are T cell receptor beta chains from one sample, sequenced in a study of T cells in Graves' hyperthyroidism and ophthalmopathy. TCRdb ran MiXCR on the multiplex PCR reads and lists one entry per CDR3 protein. The data contain about 500,000 distinct CDR3 sequences, around 16% of them singletons. Source material: blood. The source is a young woman with Graves' ophthalmopathy. Each CDR3 is given with its conserved first and last residue. Each record gives: CDR3 length, D gene, clone size, J gene, V gene, CDR3 protein, CDR3 DNA. D genes are given only for firm matches. Clone sizes are given selectively: once, few, many, or a class where the clone is expanded.

>13|.|few|TRBJ2-2|TRBV10-3
CAIPGEGTGELFF
TGTGCCATCCCTGGTGAGGGGACCGGGGAGCTGTTTTTT
>14|.|many|TRBJ2-7|TRBV20-1
CSAPSLDRFYEQYF
TGCAGTGCTCCATCATTAGACAGGTTCTACGAGCAGTACTTC
>16|.|.|TRBJ2-2|TRBV11-2
CASSPTGGTNTGELFF
TGCGCCAGCAGCCCTACTGGGGGGACAAACACCGGGGAGCTGTTTTTT
>10|.|many|TRBJ2-1|TRBV20-1
CSGLHNEQFF
TGCAGTGGGTTACACAATGAGCAGTTCTTC
>17|TRBD1|many|TRBJ1-1|TRBV5-1
CASSSPTGQILNTEAFF
TGCGCCAGCAGCTCCCCCACGGGACAGATACTAAACACTGAAGCTTTCTTT
>13|.|many|TRBJ2-3|TRBV20-1
CSARLDYTDTQYF
TGCAGTGCTCGCCTAGACTACACAGATACGCAGTATTTT
>16|TRBD2|many|TRBJ2-7|TRBV7-2
CASSLEVGGRADEQYF
TGTGCCAGCAGCTTAGAAGTGGGCGGGAGGGCGGACGAGCAGTACTTC
>13|.|many|TRBJ2-7|TRBV5-5
CASSFRHSYEQYF
TGTGCCAGCAGCTTTCGCCATAGTTACGAGCAGTACTTC
>14|.|.|TRBJ2-1|TRBV28
CASSITRTYNEQFF
TGTGCCAGCAGTATAACCAGGACTTATAACGAGCAGTTCTTC
>13|.|.|TRBJ2-7|TRBV30
CAWSVGGTSEQYF
TGTGCCTGGAGTGTAGGGGGGACTTCCGAGCAGTACTTC
>13|.|many|TRBJ2-7|TRBV28
CASKEGSSYEQYF
TGTGCCAGCAAGGAAGGGAGCTCCTACGAGCAGTACTTC
>15|.|.|TRBJ1-1|TRBV18
CASSPSSLLNTEAFF
TGTGCCAGCTCACCCAGCAGTTTATTGAACACTGAAGCTTTCTTT
>16|TRBD2|few|TRBJ2-3|TRBV10-1
CASSVGSGTAAGTQYF
TGCGCCAGCAGTGTGGGTAGCGGGACCGCGGCGGGCACGCAGTATTTT
>12|.|.|TRBJ1-2|TRBV11-2
CASSLEADGHTF
TGTGCCAGCAGCTTAGAGGCAGATGGCCACACCTTC
>13|.|many|TRBJ2-3|TRBV11-3
CASSNFRTDTQYF
TGTGCCAGCAGTAATTTCCGGACAGATACGCAGTATTTT
>13|.|.|TRBJ1-5|TRBV30
CAWSHSHNQPQHF
TGTGCCTGGAGTCACAGCCACAATCAGCCCCAGCATTTT
>16|TRBD2|.|TRBJ2-5|TRBV4-1
CASSQSRTSGQETQYF
TGCGCCAGCAGCCAAAGTCGGACTAGCGGTCAAGAGACCCAGTACTTC
>13|.|few|TRBJ2-5|TRBV19
CASSIRRVETQYF
TGTGCCAGTAGTATTAGGAGGGTGGAGACCCAGTACTTC
>15|.|few|TRBJ2-3|TRBV4-3
CASSQGGAGRDTQYF
TGCGCCAGCAGCCAAGGGGGGGCTGGGAGAGATACGCAGTATTTT
>17|TRBD1|few|TRBJ2-3|TRBV5-8
CASSFARTGTSTDTQYF
TGTGCCAGCAGCTTTGCGAGGACAGGGACTAGCACAGATACGCAGTATTTT
>15|.|many|TRBJ2-7|TRBV7-2
CASSPTTGASYEQYF
TGTGCCAGCAGCCCAACGACAGGCGCTTCCTACGAGCAGTACTTC
>16|TRBD1|many|TRBJ2-5|TRBV7-6
CASSLWSRGGGETQYF
TGTGCCAGCAGCTTATGGTCTAGAGGGGGCGGGGAGACCCAGTACTTC
>12|.|.|TRBJ1-4|TRBV29-1
CSVDSANEKLFF
TGCAGCGTTGATTCAGCTAATGAAAAACTGTTTTTT
>15|TRBD1|many|TRBJ2-7|TRBV28
CASSLYRDRGYEQYF
TGTGCCAGCAGTTTATACCGGGACAGGGGCTACGAGCAGTACTTC
>13|.|.|TRBJ2-5|TRBV5-4
CASSPITQETQYF
TGTGCCAGCAGCCCGATAACCCAAGAGACCCAGTACTTC
>17|TRBD1|many|TRBJ2-5|TRBV28
CASSLVRVGDSRETQYF
TGTGCCAGCAGTTTAGTTCGGGTTGGGGACAGCAGAGAGACCCAGTACTTC
>13|TRBD1|few|TRBJ1-1|TRBV29-1
CSVNRGMNTEAFF
TGCAGCGTTAACAGGGGTATGAACACTGAAGCTTTCTTT
>14|.|few|TRBJ2-1|TRBV25-1
CASSYPGTPNEQFF
TGTGCCAGCAGTTATCCAGGGACCCCCAATGAGCAGTTCTTC
>16|TRBD1|.|TRBJ2-7|TRBV5-4
CASSVSVGQGSEEQYF
TGTGCCAGCAGCGTAAGTGTGGGACAGGGGTCAGAAGAGCAGTACTTC
>14|TRBD1|many|TRBJ2-7|TRBV11-2
CASSFDRGPSEQYF
TGTGCCAGCAGCTTCGACAGGGGGCCATCCGAGCAGTACTTC
>15|TRBD1|.|TRBJ1-2|TRBV12-3/TRBV12-4
CASSPSGQFLYGYTF
TGTGCCAGCAGTCCCTCGGGACAGTTCCTCTATGGCTACACCTTC
>14|.|.|TRBJ2-1|TRBV6-9
CASSYIAGSNEQFF
TGTGCCAGCAGCTACATAGCCGGGAGCAATGAGCAGTTCTTC
>14|.|many|TRBJ1-1|TRBV28
CASSFSSRGTEAFF
TGTGCCAGCAGTTTCTCTTCTAGGGGCACTGAAGCTTTCTTT
>15|TRBD1|few|TRBJ1-1|TRBV6-5
CASSYTDTGDTEAFF
TGTGCCAGCAGTTACACAGACACAGGGGACACTGAAGCTTTCTTT
>18|TRBD2|few|TRBJ2-2|TRBV7-3
CASSFPTSGRANTGELFF
TGTGCCAGCAGCTTCCCTACTAGCGGGAGGGCGAACACCGGGGAGCTGTTTTTT
>11|.|many|TRBJ2-7|TRBV20-1
CSARDGREQYF
TGCAGTGCTAGAGATGGCCGCGAGCAGTACTTC
>17|TRBD2|.|TRBJ2-7|TRBV3-1
CASSQDRGAGGSYEQYF
TGTGCCAGCAGCCAAGATCGGGGAGCGGGGGGCTCCTACGAGCAGTACTTC
>13|.|many|TRBJ2-5|TRBV7-2
CASSRLVRETQYF
TGTGCCAGCAGCCGACTAGTACGCGAGACCCAGTACTTC
>15|.|many|TRBJ1-1|TRBV5-1
CASSLAHQRDTEAFF
TGCGCCAGCAGCTTGGCCCACCAGAGGGACACTGAAGCTTTCTTT
>18|TRBD1|few|TRBJ2-1|TRBV4-3
CASSQDLGQGRAYNEQFF
TGCGCCAGCAGCCAAGATCTGGGACAGGGGAGGGCCTACAATGAGCAGTTCTTC
>15|.|many|TRBJ2-5|TRBV20-1
CSASSETRRRETQYF
TGCAGTGCTAGTTCGGAGACTAGACGGCGGGAGACCCAGTACTTC
>14|.|many|TRBJ2-1|TRBV18
CASSLVGESNEQFF
TGTGCCAGCTCACTGGTGGGAGAAAGCAATGAGCAGTTCTTC
>15|.|many|TRBJ2-7|TRBV28
CASSFGSGEGYEQYF
TGTGCCAGCAGTTTCGGGTCAGGGGAGGGCTACGAGCAGTACTTC
>15|.|few|TRBJ1-3|TRBV7-9
CASSSVRVSGNTIYF
TGTGCCAGCAGCTCGGTCAGGGTCTCTGGAAACACCATATATTTT
>18|TRBD2|few|TRBJ2-3|TRBV4-1
CASSQEGTSGRVTDTQYF
TGCGCCAGCAGCCAAGAGGGAACTAGCGGGAGAGTCACAGATACGCAGTATTTT
>12|.|many|TRBJ2-7|TRBV29-1
CSVGDGPYEQYF
TGCAGCGTGGGGGACGGTCCCTACGAGCAGTACTTC